This note documents a single TCR beta chain sequence. The target of this receptor is not known. The input lacks base qualities; no much larger clone sits a single base away. These data are taken from a study of control samples from healthy donors and cancer patients (dated by TCRdb to about 2020). V loses 1 base of germline sequence and J loses 6 bases, and the interval between the two ends is 7 bases. The germline V gene specifies SGHTA as CDR1 and FQGNSA as CDR2. Counted from cysteine to phenylalanine, this CDR3 has 12 amino acids. Only the CDR3 part of the read is kept: 36 bases, read in frame from the first base. The protocol used for the library was the immunoSEQ multiplex PCR assay. Not all clones reach the TCRdb copy of this immuneACCESS table, which keeps in-frame sequences only. Checked studies attribute under half of the gap to unresolved V genes and leave the rest unexplained. The sample table records about 150,000 clones; roughly 92% of these occur just once. The ten largest clones add up to more than 2% of the sample.

Specimen: blood. In this chain, TRBV7-2 is recombined with TRBJ2-7, and TRBD2 may be the D gene, going by 5 matching bases. The clonotype comes from a man aged 45-60 years in good health. The CDR3 protein is CASSLELGEQYF. Here is the DNA: TGTGCCAGCAGCTTAGAACTAGGCGAGCAGTACTTC. Joined to the reference TRBV7-2 and TRBJ2-7 proteins, this CDR3 gives the full variable domain: GAGVSQSPSNKVTEKGKDVELRCDPISGHTALYWYRQSLGQGLEFLIYFQGNSAPDKSGLPSDRFSAERTGGSVSTLTIQRTQQEDSAVYLCASSLELGEQYFGPGTRLTVT.